This T cell receptor (beta chain) is from a study of technical replicates of blood from several donors. The table came from immunoSEQ multiplex PCR; TCRdb's copy has only in-frame clones and leaves some out. This table holds fewer than 90,000 clones, about 96% found once. Trimming removed 1 base at V and 5 bases at J, with 12 bases between. Germline V gene lookup returns CDR1 MGHRA and CDR2 YSYEKL. The CDR3 sequence is 15 residues long. Material: T cells isolated from PBMCs. V and J are TRBV4-1 and TRBJ2-1; D might be TRBD2 (5 bases). The source is a human donor in good health. The CDR3 loop is CASSQVDSDHNEQFF. The CDR3 DNA reads as TGCGCCAGCAGCCAAGTGGACTCAGATCACAATGAGCAGTTCTTC.